This TCR beta chain was captured in a study of T cell clonality in common variable immunodeficiency. Measured with immunoSEQ multiplex PCR; TCRdb has only the in-frame clones, and not every one. Reported are about 19,000 clones, none seen only once; the ten largest carry 2.5% to 3%. Study results and caveats: CVID subjects showed higher TCRbeta clonality than healthy controls. Fewer deletions and N-nucleotide insertions were reportedly seen in common variable immunodeficiency TCR beta sequences.

This clone came up many times. No antigen is known for it. The observed sequence ends 3 residues before the CDR3 terminus, with the missing tail filled in from the germline J gene. Diagnosis required reduced IgG, IgA and/or IgM with specific antibody deficiency. J lost 4 bases, V lost 5 bases, and 10 bases had no gene match. The CDR3 consists of 17 residues. The chain is built from TRBV6-7 and TRBJ2-1, with 11 bases identical to TRBD2. TRBV6-7 is an ORF, with its function uncertain. Sequences were obtained from peripheral blood mononuclear cells. This clonotype was obtained from a human donor with common variable immunodeficiency. The CDR3 bases that were read are TGTGCCAGCAGTCGCCGGGCTAGCGGGAGGACTTACAATGAG. This translates into CASSRRASGRTYNE. The CDR3 in full is CASSRRASGRTYNEQFF.